The entry below describes one TCR beta chain. The data belong to a study of blood T cell repertoires in COVID-19. Some clones are missing from TCRdb's copy, which holds only in-frame ones; the method was immunoSEQ multiplex PCR. This sample has 300,000 to 400,000 clones, with roughly 90% found just once. In germline, CDR1 is KGHDR, CDR2 SFDVKD. CDR3 length: 11 amino acids. V was trimmed by 3 bases and J by 8 bases, leaving 6 bases between them. The cohort comprised adults aged about 18 to 89 years residing in 20 to 30 US areas. The sample was PBMCs or T cells enriched from blood (not recorded which). The sequence came from a woman aged 25 to 45 with acute COVID-19. This sequence joins TRBV24-1 and TRBJ1-2, with unresolved D. The CDR3 region is CATSDGPGYTF. CDR3 nucleotide sequence: TGTGCCACCAGTGATGGCCCAGGCTACACCTTC.